The 15 T cell receptor beta chains reported below all come from one sample, sequenced in a study of OX40 agonist ivuxolimab in advanced cancers. Method: immunoSEQ multiplex PCR; TCRdb's copy keeps in-frame clones and lacks some. The table has about 72,000 clones, approximately 90% seen once. Sequenced material: CD4+ or CD8+ T cells sorted from blood, taken in a trial of the OX40 agonist ivuxolimab. The receptors derive from an adult with an advanced solid tumor such as melanoma, head and neck, liver or kidney cancer.

Regarding this clone: An end of the junction does not agree with germline; a read error may underlie this. This chain connects TRBV5-1 to TRBJ2-1, with 7 bases identical to TRBD2. The CDR3 spans 14 residues. Per germline, CDR1 SGHRS and CDR2 YFSETQ. CDR3 nucleotide sequence: TGCGCCAGCAGTCTCGGGGGGTCCTCCAATGAGCAGTTCTTC. This codes for CASSLGGSSNEQFF.

The chain recombines TRBV2 with TRBJ1-2; D is uncertain. Between the trimmed V and J ends, which lost 6 bases and 6 bases, there was a span of 5 bases. CDR1 and CDR2 (germline): SNHLY, FYNNEI. This CDR3 spans 10 amino acids. The DNA for the CDR3 is TGTGCCAGCAGAGTCGATGGCTACACCTTC. It is translated as CASRVDGYTF.

This clone was observed a few times. Germline is not matched at one junction end, which may reflect a read error. This chain joins TRBV5-5 and TRBJ1-1; TRBD1 might be the D (5 bases). Germline assignment: CDR1 SGHKS and CDR2 YYEKEE (reference sequence). This CDR3 contains 13 residues. Written as DNA, the CDR3 is TGTGCCAGCAGCTTGGTTGGGGGAGCTGAGGCTTTCTTT. Its translation: CASSLVGGAEAFF. The full variable domain, with the rest looked up from reference TRBV5-5 and TRBJ1-1, is DAGVTQSPTHLIKTRGQQVTLRCSPISGHKSVSWYQQVLGQGPQFIFQYYEKEERGRGNFPDRFSARQFPNYSSELNVNALLLGDSALYLCASSLVGGAEAFFGQGTRLTVV.

The chain combines TRBV28 with TRBJ1-5; TRBD1 agrees at 12 bases. Germline CDR1 reads MDHEN; CDR2 reads SYDVKM. The V segment lost 10 bases and the J segment 7 bases; nucleotides outside the gene matches: 14. The CDR3 runs 16 residues. In nucleotides, the CDR3 is TGTGCCACCATCAACGTGGGACAGGGGGCTTGGCAGCCCCAGCATTTT. Protein product: CATINVGQGAWQPQHF.

The genes are TRBV11-2 and TRBJ2-1, with TRBD2 matching 12 bases. Looked up from germline, CDR1 is SGHAT and CDR2 is FQNNGV. This CDR3 is built from 19 residues. V lost 0 bases, J lost 0 bases, and 6 bases stayed unmatched. The CDR3, as DNA: TGTGCCAGCAGCTTAGATTCCCTAGCGGGAGGGATCTCCTACAATGAGCAGTTCTTC. Translation: CASSLDSLAGGISYNEQFF.

J is TRBJ1-1 and V is TRBV10-3, with D possibly being TRBD1 (5 bases). The CDR3 is made up of 15 amino acids. V dropped 5 bases and J dropped 0 bases, with 13 bases sitting between them. The germline V gene encodes CDR1 ENHRY and CDR2 SYGVKD. CDR3 coding DNA: TGTGCCATCAGTTCGATCGGACATTTGAACACTGAAGCTTTCTTT. This encodes CAISSIGHLNTEAFF.

This clone was counted once. V usage is TRBV5-1 and J usage is TRBJ1-4; D perhaps matches TRBD1 (5 bases). CDR3 length equals 15 residues. The germline CDR1 and CDR2 sequences are SGHRS and YFSETQ. V lost 4 bases and J lost 3, with 13 bases in between. The CDR3 region has the DNA TGCGCCAGCAGCGGTGCAGGGACCGCTAATGAAAAACTGTTTTTT. Translating it yields CASSGAGTANEKLFF.

This rearrangement joins TRBV19 to TRBJ2-7, with TRBD1 identical over 8 bases. This CDR3 spans 16 amino acids. CDR1 and CDR2 from the germline V gene are LNHDA and SQIVND (reference sequence). V was pared by 5 bases and J by 4 bases, with 13 bases of the junction left unmatched. CDR3 amino acids: CASSPGVGTGPYEQYF. The CDR3 bases are TGTGCCAGTAGTCCGGGAGTGGGGACAGGACCTTACGAGCAGTACTTC.

The chain has TRBV7-6 and TRBJ2-7, with 9 bases that match TRBD2. The CDR3 covers 15 residues. CDR1 SGHVS and CDR2 FNYEAQ come from the germline V gene. V dropped 0 bases and J dropped 2; count of bases not matched to a gene: 2. The CDR3 protein is CASSLASGRAYEQYF. The CDR3 region has the DNA TGTGCCAGCAGCTTAGCTAGCGGGAGAGCCTACGAGCAGTACTTC.

This rearrangement joins TRBV28 to TRBJ2-5, with a tentative D call TRBD1 (6 bases). Germline V gives CDR1 MDHEN, CDR2 SYDVKM. V dropped 3 bases and J dropped 3 bases, with 17 bases sitting between them. The CDR3 contains 16 residues. CDR3 protein: CASSLPPGVGEETQYF. The CDR3 region has the DNA TGTGCCAGCAGTTTGCCCCCAGGGGTGGGGGAAGAGACCCAGTACTTC.

This clone was recorded only once. The rearrangement uses TRBV10-3 and TRBJ1-6, with D uncertain. Germline CDR1 reads ENHRY; CDR2 reads SYGVKD. CDR3 length: 13 amino acids. The V and J ends lost 6 bases and 7 bases respectively, with 10 bases between them. CDR3 in amino acids: CAIRQEPNSPLHF. The CDR3 DNA reads TGTGCCATCAGGCAGGAGCCAAATTCACCCCTCCACTTT.

This clone was found once. The chain combines TRBV9 with TRBJ1-1, with 7 bases matching TRBD1. Germline-derived CDR1 and CDR2 are SGDLS and YYNGEE. Trimming took 4 bases from V and 1 from J; bases not matched to a gene: 7. The CDR3 length is 15 residues. The CDR3 is CASSPRGRSNTEAFF. The CDR3 region has the DNA TGTGCCAGCAGCCCGAGGGGGCGCTCGAACACTGAAGCTTTCTTT.

This clone has just a few counts. This rearrangement joins TRBV2 to TRBJ2-1, with 7 positions matching TRBD2. J lost 4 bases, V lost 4 bases, and 7 bases had no gene match. Looked up from germline, CDR1 is SNHLY and CDR2 is FYNNEI. The CDR3 loop spans 15 amino acids. The CDR3 nucleotides read TGTGCCAGCAGTGCACTGGCGGGGGAGTACAATGAGCAGTTCTTC. Translating it yields CASSALAGEYNEQFF.

CDR3 residues: CASSSTGGGLQETQYF. Written as DNA, the CDR3 is TGCGCCAGCAGCTCCACCGGCGGGGGACTACAAGAGACCCAGTACTTC. The rearrangement links TRBV5-1 to TRBJ2-5; 7 nucleotides align to TRBD2. The CDR3 length is 16 residues. Germline CDR1 SGHRS, CDR2 YFSETQ. Trimming cost V 3 bases and J 2 bases; bases outside gene matches: 10.

J is TRBJ1-6 and V is TRBV4-1; no reliable D call. Germline V gene data show CDR1 as MGHRA and CDR2 as YSYEKL. This CDR3 is 16 amino acids long. V gave up 0 bases and J gave up 7 bases, with 13 bases separating them. The CDR3 protein is CASSQDINGPNSPLHF. In nucleotides, the CDR3 is TGCGCCAGCAGCCAAGATATCAACGGCCCGAATTCACCCCTCCACTTT.